This T cell receptor (beta chain) was captured in a study of T cells in Graves' hyperthyroidism and ophthalmopathy. Amplification of TCR beta CDR3 regions was performed using RNA transcripts as template. Primed by the HTBI set, a first-round RT-PCR was run on the TCR CDR3. Each CDR3 protein gets one entry after TCRdb re-called the multiplex PCR reads with MiXCR. This sample carries some 250,000 distinct CDR3 sequences, roughly 15% of them seen once, and the ten largest clones take roughly 15%. Hyperthyroidism in the patients, aged 18 to 65, was newly diagnosed and under 2 months in duration. The diagnostic basis comprised clinical symptoms, serum thyroxine and TRAb, thyroid ultrasound and orbital computed tomography. Blood dates from first hyperthyroidism diagnosis, before any ophthalmopathy symptoms. Findings of the study overall: Ophthalmopathy, as predicted by the model, came a median roughly 6.3 months after the prediction.

Trimming stripped 6 bases from V and 5 bases from J, with 26 bases between. CDR3 length: 18 amino acids. The germline V gene has CDR1 KGHSH and CDR2 LQKENI. Concerning this clonotype: Its antigen is as yet unknown.

The gene calls are TRBV18 and TRBJ2-1, with a tentative D call TRBD2 (5 bases). Input material: blood. The TCR originated in a woman aged 40 to 50 with Graves' hyperthyroidism that later progressed to Graves' ophthalmopathy. The CDR3 protein is CASSPRDEGAVPHNEQFF. The CDR3 DNA follows: TGTGCCAGCTCCCCGAGAGATGAGGGCGCGGTACCCCACAATGAGCAGTTCTTC.